The clone carrying this T cell receptor beta chain was seen at least ten times. Its specificity is unknown. Individual cDNA molecules each received unique molecular identifiers attached to them. MiXCR was run by TCRdb on the 5' RACE reads, yielding one entry per CDR3 protein. The sample gives around 40,000 distinct CDR3 sequences, around 7% of which show up once; roughly a quarter is in the top ten. The data derive from a study of early T cells in non-severe SARS-CoV-2 infection. About the study: Sequencing targeted bulk RNA from unsorted whole blood, leaving chains unpaired.

After removal of 4 bases from V and 4 bases from J, the junction contained 6 bases not matched to a gene. The germline V gene has CDR1 SGDLS and CDR2 YYNGEE. CDR3 length equals 16 residues. Study-wide results and limits: In VDJdb matching, anti-spike CD8 responses were favored while private and CD4 specificities went missing.

Sequenced material: whole blood, taken at baseline. The receptor's source is an adult who was a healthcare worker with PCR-confirmed SARS-CoV-2 infection or an uninfected control (not recorded which). The chain combines TRBV9 with TRBJ2-3; 13 bases line up with TRBD2. This CDR3 is CASSSLAGGPSDTQYF. CDR3 in DNA: TGTGCCAGCAGCTCACTAGCGGGAGGGCCCTCAGATACGCAGTATTTT.